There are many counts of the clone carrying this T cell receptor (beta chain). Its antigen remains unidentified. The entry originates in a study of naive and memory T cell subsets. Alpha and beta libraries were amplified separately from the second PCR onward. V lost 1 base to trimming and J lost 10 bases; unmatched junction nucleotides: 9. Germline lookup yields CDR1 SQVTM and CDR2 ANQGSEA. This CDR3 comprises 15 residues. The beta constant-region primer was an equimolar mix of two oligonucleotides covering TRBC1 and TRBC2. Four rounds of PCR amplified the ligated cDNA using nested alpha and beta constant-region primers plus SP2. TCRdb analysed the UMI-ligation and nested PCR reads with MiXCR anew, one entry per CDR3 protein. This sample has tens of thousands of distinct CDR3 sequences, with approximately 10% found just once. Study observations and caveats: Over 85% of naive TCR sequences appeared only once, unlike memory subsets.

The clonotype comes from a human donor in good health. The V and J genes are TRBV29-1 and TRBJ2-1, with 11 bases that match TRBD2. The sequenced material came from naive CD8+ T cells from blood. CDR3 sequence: CSVEGGSGRAGEQFF. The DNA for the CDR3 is TGCAGCGTTGAAGGGGGTAGCGGGAGGGCCGGGGAGCAGTTCTTC.